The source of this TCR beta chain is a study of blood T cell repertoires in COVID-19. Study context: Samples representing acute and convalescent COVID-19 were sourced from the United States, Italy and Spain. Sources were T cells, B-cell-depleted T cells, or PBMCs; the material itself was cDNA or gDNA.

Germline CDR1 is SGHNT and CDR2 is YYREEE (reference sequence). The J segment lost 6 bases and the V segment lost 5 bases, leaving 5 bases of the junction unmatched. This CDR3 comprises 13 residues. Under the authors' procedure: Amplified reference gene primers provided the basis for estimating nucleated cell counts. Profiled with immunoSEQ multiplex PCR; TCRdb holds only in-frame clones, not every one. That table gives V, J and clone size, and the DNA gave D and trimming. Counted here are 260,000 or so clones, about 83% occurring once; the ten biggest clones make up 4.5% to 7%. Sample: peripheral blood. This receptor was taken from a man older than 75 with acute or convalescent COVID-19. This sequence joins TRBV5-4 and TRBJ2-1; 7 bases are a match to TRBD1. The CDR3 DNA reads TGTGCCAGCAGTCTGACAGGGTCCAATGAGCAGTTCTTC. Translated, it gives CASSLTGSNEQFF.